This T cell receptor beta chain was captured by sequencing in a study of T-cell memory formation after mild COVID-19. Study in general: TCR clusters were mostly confined to one donor each.

This clonotype has a handful of counts. One entry per CDR3 protein, called by TCRdb with MiXCR from the 5' RACE reads. The sample comprises 55,000 to 75,000 distinct CDR3 sequences, about 30% of which are singletons, and around 46% rests with the top ten. The germline CDR1 and CDR2 sequences are LGHDT and YNNKEL (reference sequence). The CDR3 is made up of 17 amino acids. V lost 4 bases, J lost 0 bases, and 9 bases stayed unmatched. The receptor comes from a man younger than 35 who had mild COVID-19 (a few samples of this study predate the infection). Cell type and time point are not known. The sample taken for sequencing was PBMCs or a T cell subset sorted from them (not recorded which). The V and J genes are TRBV3-1 and TRBJ1-5, with 7 bases aligning to TRBD1. The chain's CDR3 is CASSPRQGIISNQPQHF. CDR3 coding DNA: TGTGCCAGCAGCCCGCGACAGGGAATCATTAGCAATCAGCCCCAGCATTTT.